The 11 T cell receptor beta chains reported below all come from one sample, sequenced in a study of OX40 agonist ivuxolimab in advanced cancers. Library method: the immunoSEQ multiplex PCR assay. TCRdb retrieved this table from immuneACCESS and kept in-frame rearrangements only. Not all clones are present; in checked studies, unresolved V genes account for under half, and no reason is known for the remainder. For this sample there are tens of thousands of clones; 84% appear just once. About 0.4% of the sample rests with the top ten. The specimen was CD4+ or CD8+ T cells sorted from blood, collected in a trial of the OX40 agonist ivuxolimab. Source of these receptors: an adult with an advanced solid tumor such as melanoma, head and neck, liver or kidney cancer.

The rearrangement joins TRBV19 to TRBJ1-1; 7 positions match TRBD1. The germline V gene has CDR1 LNHDA and CDR2 SQIVND (reference sequence). This CDR3 comprises 14 residues. V was pared by 3 bases and J by 7 bases, with 8 bases of the junction left unmatched. CDR3 region: CASSILGQRVEAFF. CDR3 DNA sequence: TGTGCCAGTAGTATTCTGGGACAGAGAGTTGAAGCTTTCTTT.

This clone has a count of ten or more. The V and J genes are TRBV30 and TRBJ1-1, with a tentative D call TRBD1 (5 bases). Trimming stripped 2 bases from V and 8 bases from J, with 15 bases between. Looked up from germline, CDR1 is GTSNPN and CDR2 is SVGIG (reference sequence). The CDR3 extends over 13 amino acids. As DNA, the CDR3 is TGTGCCTGGAGTAGGGAGCGGGGGAAAGAAGCTTTCTTT. This translates into CAWSRERGKEAFF. Complete variable domain (other parts from reference TRBV30 and TRBJ1-1): SQTIHQWPATLVQPVGSPLSLECTVEGTSNPNLYWYRQAAGRGLQLLFYSVGIGQISSEVPQNLSASRPQDRQFILSSKKLLLSDSGFYLCAWSRERGKEAFFGQGTRLTVV.

V usage is TRBV6-5 and J usage is TRBJ1-1; D is perhaps TRBD1 (6 bases). The CDR3 has 15 residues. With 0 bases removed from V and 7 bases from J, the gap between germline ends came to 15 bases. The germline CDR1 and CDR2 sequences are MNHEY and SVGAGI. CDR3 amino acids: CASSYSPVRGGEAFF. The CDR3 nucleotides are TGTGCCAGCAGTTACTCGCCAGTCAGAGGGGGTGAAGCTTTCTTT.

CDR3 protein: CASSPRGRGTDTQYF. CDR3 DNA sequence: TGTGCCAGCAGTCCGCGCGGGAGGGGCACAGATACGCAGTATTTT. This chain links TRBV28 with TRBJ2-3, with 9 bases identical to TRBD2. V lost 5 bases and J lost 1; bases outside the gene matches: 4. Germline lookup yields CDR1 MDHEN and CDR2 SYDVKM. This CDR3 comprises 15 residues.

The chain joins TRBV11-1 to TRBJ2-4; 7 nucleotides match TRBD1. Germline V gene sequence: CDR1 SGHAT, CDR2 FQDESV (reference sequence). Losses at the gene ends were 4 bases for V and 5 bases for J; bases not matched to a gene: 5. This CDR3 has 14 amino acids. This chain's CDR3 is CASSSNRGQNIQYF. Written as DNA, the CDR3 is TGTGCCAGCAGCTCAAACAGGGGCCAAAACATTCAGTACTTC.

The V and J genes are TRBV20-1 and TRBJ2-2; D unresolved. The CDR3 is 11 residues long. The ends were cut back, 2 bases at V and 8 bases at J, with 6 bases in the middle. Germline CDR1 and CDR2: DFQATT and SNEGSKA (reference sequence). The CDR3 spells CSARYQGELFF. CDR3 DNA sequence: TGCAGTGCTAGATACCAGGGGGAGCTGTTTTTT.

The J gene is TRBJ2-7, the V gene TRBV19; TRBD2 might be the D (5 bases). Trimming took off 3 bases at V and 3 bases at J, with 15 bases between the two ends. Germline CDR1 is LNHDA and CDR2 is SQIVND (reference sequence). The CDR3 totals 15 residues. CDR3 amino acids: CASSISPRGSYEQYF. CDR3 sequence (DNA): TGTGCCAGTAGTATTTCACCCCGAGGGAGCTACGAGCAGTACTTC.

The chain has TRBV30 and TRBJ1-2; D unresolved. CDR3 length equals 14 residues. Trimming pared 0 bases from V and 8 bases from J, leaving 16 bases between. The germline V gene has CDR1 GTSNPN and CDR2 SVGIG (reference sequence). In DNA, the CDR3 is TGTGCCTGGAGTGTACAAATCCGGAAACAAGGCTACACCTTC. It yields the protein CAWSVQIRKQGYTF. Supplemented by reference TRBV30 and TRBJ1-2, the full variable domain reads SQTIHQWPATLVQPVGSPLSLECTVEGTSNPNLYWYRQAAGRGLQLLFYSVGIGQISSEVPQNLSASRPQDRQFILSSKKLLLSDSGFYLCAWSVQIRKQGYTFGSGTRLTVV.

The chain couples TRBV6-1 to TRBJ1-1, with no clear D. Germline V gene lookup returns CDR1 MNHNS and CDR2 SASEGT. V was clipped by 5 bases and J by 0 bases, with 7 bases between them. The CDR3 consists of 13 residues. CDR3 sequence: CASSRRMNTEAFF. CDR3 in DNA: TGTGCCAGCAGTCGAAGGATGAACACTGAAGCTTTCTTT.

Details on this clone: In the same sample, other DNA sequences code for this CDR3. The rearrangement uses TRBV30 and TRBJ1-5; tentative D call: TRBD1 (6 bases). V lost 1 base and J lost 2, with 12 bases in between. The CDR3 extends over 15 amino acids. Germline values: CDR1 GTSNPN, CDR2 SVGIG (reference sequence). The CDR3 loop is CAWSGGGGRNQPQHF. CDR3 in DNA: TGTGCCTGGAGTGGCGGGGGGGGGCGCAATCAGCCCCAGCATTTT.

The chain joins TRBV5-4 to TRBJ2-7; TRBD1 might be the D (6 bases). This CDR3 contains 14 residues. Looked up from germline, CDR1 is SGHNT and CDR2 is YYREEE (reference sequence). V gave up 2 bases and J gave up 0 bases, with 9 bases separating them. CDR3 nucleotides: TGTGCCAGCAGCTTCGGACAGAGCTCCTACGAGCAGTACTTC. This gives the protein CASSFGQSSYEQYF.